The clone carrying this T cell receptor (beta chain) was counted at least ten times. Antigen unknown. Axillary draining lymph nodes of breast cancer patients supplied the node samples. MiXCR was run by TCRdb on the multiplex PCR reads, yielding one entry per CDR3 protein. This repertoire shows some 130,000 distinct CDR3 sequences, 21% found once; its top ten account for roughly 2.2%. The germline gives CDR1 SGHNT, CDR2 YYREEE (reference sequence). V was shortened by 7 bases and J by 5 bases, with 13 bases between the two germline ends. The CDR3 contains 13 residues. The sample belongs to a study of breast tumors, draining lymph nodes, adjacent tissues. Study-wide results and limits: The lymph node origin of tumor T cells was framed as consistent with a hypothesis, not demonstrated. Compared with lymph nodes, tumors were less diverse; compared with nontumor tissue, more. Luminal-like breast cancer showed significantly higher tumor–nontumor repertoire similarity than basal-like. Most tumor T cells seemingly derive from lymph node, then expand in tumor.

This clonotype was obtained from a female donor with breast cancer. Some clones in this sample may be carry-over from other donors' samples. The sample taken for sequencing was axillary lymph node tissue. This chain joins TRBV5-4 and TRBJ1-5; D unclear. The CDR3: CASGRSPDQPQHF. The CDR3 coding sequence is TGTGCCAGCGGTCGGAGCCCCGATCAGCCCCAGCATTTT.